Below, 26 T cell receptor beta chains from the same sample are listed, as sequenced in a study of T cells in tuberculosis. Sequencing used immunoSEQ multiplex PCR; TCRdb keeps in-frame clones, though not all of them. The table includes about 35,000 clones, 90% to 95% detected once. Time point meaning: new active TB diagnosis, blood taken before or within 7 days of starting treatment. The source material was PBMCs, sampled at tuberculosis diagnosis. The receptors shown here come from an adult with tuberculosis.

V gene TRBV4-1 combines with J gene TRBJ1-2; unclear D gene. The V end was cut by 4 bases, the J end by 3 bases, with 18 bases between. The CDR3 loop spans 16 amino acids. Germline V gene data show CDR1 as MGHRA and CDR2 as YSYEKL. DNA for the CDR3: TGCGCCAGCAGCCGTTTCTCGGGGTGGGCGGACTATGGCTACACCTTC. It specifies CASSRFSGWADYGYTF.

This chain uses TRBV28 with TRBJ2-7, with 9 bases lining up with TRBD1. The CDR3 loop spans 14 amino acids. V gave up 4 bases and J gave up 3 bases; unmatched junction bases: 4. CDR1 is MDHEN and CDR2 is SYDVKM in the germline V gene. This CDR3 reads CASSSGTGRYEQYF. The CDR3 nucleotides are TGTGCCAGCAGTTCCGGGACAGGGCGCTACGAGCAGTACTTC.

Only one count was recorded for this clone. The chain links TRBV7-9 to TRBJ2-3, with D possibly TRBD2 on 6 matching bases. V was trimmed by 5 bases and J by 4 bases, leaving 19 bases between them. Germline V CDR1 and CDR2: SEHNR, FQNEAQ (reference sequence). The CDR3 consists of 16 residues. The CDR3 reads CASSQSTSRPPDTQYF. Here the CDR3 DNA reads TGTGCCAGCAGCCAATCGACTAGTCGTCCCCCAGATACGCAGTATTTT.

J is TRBJ1-3 and V is TRBV5-1; TRBD1 might be the D (6 bases). Trimming pared 3 bases from V and 0 bases from J, leaving 10 bases between. CDR3 length equals 15 residues. In germline, CDR1 is SGHRS, CDR2 YFSETQ. CDR3 bases: TGCGCCAGCAGCTCGACAGGCAACTCTGGAAACACCATATATTTT. Amino acids: CASSSTGNSGNTIYF.

This sequence joins TRBV28 and TRBJ1-5; a weak D match, TRBD1 (5 bases). V dropped 5 bases and J dropped 5 bases, with 19 bases sitting between them. CDR3 length: 16 residues. The germline V gene has CDR1 MDHEN and CDR2 SYDVKM. CDR3 nucleotide sequence: TGTGCCAGCAGTCGTACCGAGGGGTGGGGGGATCAGCCCCAGCATTTT. Its translation is CASSRTEGWGDQPQHF. Drawing the rest from reference TRBV28 and TRBJ1-5, the complete variable domain is DVKVTQSSRYLVKRTGEKVFLECVQDMDHENMFWYRQDPGLGLRLIYFSYDVKMKEKGDIPEGYSVSREKKERFSLILESASTNQTSMYLCASSRTEGWGDQPQHFGDGTRLSIL.

The J gene is TRBJ1-4, the V gene TRBV10-3, with D tentatively TRBD1 (5 bases). CDR1 and CDR2 (germline): ENHRY, SYGVKD. V lost 0 bases and J 8 bases, leaving 13 bases between the germline ends. This CDR3 is 15 amino acids long. In nucleotides, the CDR3 is TGTGCCATCAGTGAGTCGACCCAGGGAGGAGAAAAACTGTTTTTT. This encodes CAISESTQGGEKLFF.

The rearrangement links TRBV2 to TRBJ2-3; 10 nucleotides agree with TRBD2. Germline trimming cut 6 bases from V and 0 bases from J; bases unmatched to any gene: 9. Looked up from germline, CDR1 is SNHLY and CDR2 is FYNNEI. This CDR3 is built from 17 residues. The CDR3 DNA sequence: TGTGCCAGCAGGGTTACTAGCGGGGCCGCTAGCACAGATACGCAGTATTTT. Translated: CASRVTSGAASTDTQYF. The full variable domain, rest sourced from reference TRBV2 and TRBJ2-3, is EPEVTQTPSHQVTQMGQEVILRCVPISNHLYFYWYRQILGQKVEFLVSFYNNEISEKSEIFDDQFSVERPDGSNFTLKIRSTKLEDSAMYFCASRVTSGAASTDTQYFGPGTRLTVL.

CDR3 nucleotide sequence: TGCGCCAGCAGGACAGGGTACTCCTACGAGCAGTACTTC. It codes for CASRTGYSYEQYF. V gene TRBV10-2 combines with J gene TRBJ2-7; the match to TRBD1 covers 7 bases. This CDR3 comprises 13 residues. Unmatched junction bases numbered 2, after V lost 6 bases and J lost 0 bases. In germline, CDR1 is WSHSY, CDR2 SAAADI.

The V gene is TRBV2, the J gene TRBJ1-2; no clear D gene. The V and J ends lost 4 bases and 4 bases respectively, with 10 bases between them. CDR3 length equals 13 residues. Germline CDR1 reads SNHLY; CDR2 reads FYNNEI. The CDR3 DNA is TGTGCCAGCAGTGCTACCGGGTCCTATGGCTACACCTTC. Translation: CASSATGSYGYTF.

The chain has TRBV27 and TRBJ1-3; D not resolved. V lost 0 bases to trimming and J lost 0 bases, with 9 bases between them. Germline V gene lookup returns CDR1 MNHEY and CDR2 SMNVEV (reference sequence). The CDR3 is 16 residues long. The CDR3 DNA is TGTGCCAGCAGTTTATCTTCCACGGGCTCTGGAAACACCATATATTTT. Its protein product is CASSLSSTGSGNTIYF.

This rearrangement joins TRBV7-2 to TRBJ2-1; 7 bases are shared with TRBD2. Germline-derived CDR1 and CDR2 are SGHTA and FQGNSA. The CDR3 has 14 amino acids. V gave up 5 bases and J gave up 6 bases; unmatched junction bases: 7. The CDR3 sequence is CASSRTGGGNEQFF. For the CDR3, the DNA is TGTGCCAGCAGCCGTACGGGAGGCGGCAATGAGCAGTTCTTC.

This clone was seen a single time. The rearrangement uses TRBV9 and TRBJ1-1; D call uncertain. CDR1 and CDR2 from the germline V gene are SGDLS and YYNGEE. CDR3 length equals 14 residues. V was shortened by 3 bases and J by 2 bases, with 11 bases between the two germline ends. The CDR3 region has the DNA TGTGCCAGCAGCGGGCTCGCGGGAAACACTGAAGCTTTCTTT. This codes for CASSGLAGNTEAFF.

The chain carries TRBV28 and TRBJ2-1; TRBD2 agrees at 8 bases. The length of the CDR3 is 15 residues. J gave up 8 bases and V 5 bases, and 11 bases lay outside the gene matches. Germline V gene sequence: CDR1 MDHEN, CDR2 SYDVKM. The DNA of the CDR3 is TGTGCCAGCAGTGTTGCAGCGGGAGCTAGCTATGAGCAGTTCTTC. It codes for CASSVAAGASYEQFF.

The chain recombines TRBV29-1 with TRBJ2-7; 8 nucleotides match TRBD1. This CDR3 is 12 amino acids long. V lost 3 bases, J lost 6 bases, and 4 bases stayed unmatched. Germline CDR1 reads SQVTM; CDR2 reads ANQGSEA. The CDR3 nucleotides read TGCAGCGTTGATACGCAGGGGGCCGAGCAGTACTTC. The encoded protein is CSVDTQGAEQYF.

The table lists this clone with a few counts. The V call is TRBV30, the J call TRBJ2-5; 8 bases are shared with TRBD1. Looked up from germline, CDR1 is GTSNPN and CDR2 is SVGIG (reference sequence). Trimming removed 4 bases from V and 4 bases from J; junction bases left unmatched: 8. There are 14 residues in the CDR3. CDR3 coding DNA: TGTGCCTGGAATGGCAGGGGGCGAGGAGAGACCCAGTACTTC. It is translated as CAWNGRGRGETQYF.

The chain uses TRBV7-6 and TRBJ1-4; 8 nucleotides match TRBD1. CDR1 and CDR2 (germline): SGHVS, FNYEAQ. The ends lost 5 bases at V and 7 bases at J; junction bases unmatched: 9. The CDR3 has 15 amino acids. The CDR3 protein is CASSPTGEGGEKLFF. In nucleotides, the CDR3 is TGTGCCAGCAGCCCGACAGGGGAAGGTGGTGAAAAACTGTTTTTT.

The chain carries TRBV7-8 and TRBJ2-3; a weak D match, TRBD2 (5 bases). CDR1 SGHVS and CDR2 FQNEAQ come from the germline V gene. V was cut by 5 bases and J by 2 bases, with 8 bases left in between. This CDR3 region has 13 residues. The CDR3 reads CASSRGPTDTQYF. CDR3 DNA sequence: TGTGCCAGCAGCCGAGGGCCCACAGATACGCAGTATTTT.

The chain is built from TRBV19 and TRBJ1-5; possible D gene TRBD1, 6 bases. The V end was cut by 5 bases, the J end by 7 bases, with 15 bases between. Germline CDR1 LNHDA, CDR2 SQIVND (reference sequence). The CDR3 contains 14 residues. As DNA, the CDR3 is TGTGCCAGTAGTCTACAGGGATTCGACCAGCCCCAGCATTTT. Its translation is CASSLQGFDQPQHF.

The V and J genes are TRBV27 and TRBJ2-7, with D hard to call. Trimming took off 4 bases at V and 5 bases at J, with 18 bases between the two ends. Germline CDR1 MNHEY, CDR2 SMNVEV (reference sequence). This CDR3 spans 15 amino acids. In nucleotides, the CDR3 is TGTGCCAGCAGTTCCACTCGGAGCCTCGGCGACGAGCAGTACTTC. Translation gives CASSSTRSLGDEQYF.

This chain connects TRBV30 to TRBJ1-1, with 7 bases fitting TRBD1. Germline loops: CDR1 GTSNPN, CDR2 SVGIG (reference sequence). The CDR3 is made up of 15 amino acids. V lost 2 bases to trimming and J lost 1 base; unmatched junction nucleotides: 7. CDR3 in amino acids: CAWSTSRTGNTEAFF. Written as DNA, the CDR3 is TGTGCCTGGAGTACCTCACGGACAGGGAACACTGAAGCTTTCTTT.

This chain uses TRBV5-5 with TRBJ1-1, with D possibly being TRBD1 (5 bases). V lost 0 bases to trimming and J lost 1 base, with 16 bases between them. CDR3 size: 17 residues. Germline V CDR1 and CDR2: SGHKS, YYEKEE (reference sequence). DNA of the CDR3: TGTGCCAGCAGCTTGGAATTAGCGGGGACGGGGAACACTGAAGCTTTCTTT. Its translation: CASSLELAGTGNTEAFF. Combining the CDR3 with reference TRBV5-5 and TRBJ1-1 gives the whole variable domain DAGVTQSPTHLIKTRGQQVTLRCSPISGHKSVSWYQQVLGQGPQFIFQYYEKEERGRGNFPDRFSARQFPNYSSELNVNALLLGDSALYLCASSLELAGTGNTEAFFGQGTRLTVV.

This chain connects TRBV7-9 to TRBJ2-1; TRBD2 agrees at 7 bases. The CDR3 length is 14 residues. Germline V gene data show CDR1 as SEHNR and CDR2 as FQNEAQ (reference sequence). J was trimmed by 8 bases and V by 5 bases; bases with no gene match: 9. The CDR3 spells CASSQFGGSDEQFF. DNA of the CDR3: TGTGCCAGCAGCCAGTTCGGCGGGAGCGATGAGCAGTTCTTC.

This chain joins TRBV10-3 and TRBJ2-2, with 7 bases fitting TRBD1. Trimming removed 4 bases from V and 0 bases from J; junction bases left unmatched: 2. Germline V gene sequence: CDR1 ENHRY, CDR2 SYGVKD. This CDR3 contains 15 residues. The CDR3: CAISGQGPNTGELFF. The CDR3 bases are TGTGCCATCAGTGGACAGGGTCCGAACACCGGGGAGCTGTTTTTT.

The CDR3 region is CASSIDYAPRGTGELFF. As DNA, the CDR3 is TGTGCCAGTAGTATAGATTATGCACCGCGGGGCACCGGGGAGCTGTTTTTT. The J gene is TRBJ2-2, the V gene TRBV19; TRBD2 is a possible D gene (6 bases). The V end lost 0 bases, the J end lost 4 bases, and 15 bases lay between the germline ends. CDR3 length equals 17 residues. Germline CDR1 is LNHDA and CDR2 is SQIVND (reference sequence).

The rearrangement links TRBV11-2 to TRBJ2-7; D perhaps matches TRBD2 (7 bases). CDR3 length: 18 residues. Between the trimmed V and J ends, which lost 2 bases and 2 bases, there was a span of 22 bases. The germline V gene encodes CDR1 SGHAT and CDR2 FQNNGV. The DNA for the CDR3 is TGTGCCAGCAGCTTATATCTTTTGGGGGGGGGCCCCCCCTACGAGCAGTACTTC. Residues: CASSLYLLGGGPPYEQYF.

The CDR3 loop reads CAWDRGSGNTIYF. The CDR3 DNA reads as TGTGCCTGGGACCGGGGCTCTGGAAACACCATATATTTT. This rearrangement joins TRBV30 to TRBJ1-3; D remains ambiguous. The V gene lost 5 bases and the J gene lost 0 bases, with 8 bases spanning the gap. Germline-derived CDR1 and CDR2 are GTSNPN and SVGIG (reference sequence). There are 13 residues in the CDR3.